A single sample is the source of the 16 T cell receptor beta chains below, sequenced in a study of T cell responses to AZD1222 COVID-19 vaccine. This table comes from immunoSEQ multiplex PCR, and its TCRdb copy is limited to in-frame clones, with some not included. This table holds 150,000 to 160,000 clones, about nine tenths found once. The sequenced sample was peripheral blood, obtained on day 0 of AZD1222 vaccination. Every receptor here comes from an adult in good health.

The chain joins TRBV29-1 to TRBJ1-2; D gene uncertain. Trimming took off 4 bases at V and 5 bases at J, with 23 bases between the two ends. The CDR3 is 16 amino acids. The germline gives CDR1 SQVTM, CDR2 ANQGSEA. CDR3 loop: CSVGSRTDWEPYGYTF. The CDR3 DNA reads TGCAGCGTTGGATCAAGGACGGATTGGGAACCTTATGGCTACACCTTC. Looking up the rest from reference TRBV29-1 and TRBJ1-2 gives the full variable domain: SAVISQKPSRDICQRGTSLTIQCQVDSQVTMMFWYRQQPGQSLTLIATANQGSEATYESGFVIDKFPISRPNLTFSTLTVSNMSPEDSSIYLCSVGSRTDWEPYGYTFGSGTRLTVV.

The chain employs TRBV2 and TRBJ2-7; no firm D call. The length of the CDR3 is 13 residues. The V gene lost 3 bases and the J gene lost 0 bases, with 6 bases spanning the gap. The germline CDR1 and CDR2 sequences are SNHLY and FYNNEI. The CDR3 reads CASSDGNSYEQYF. DNA of the CDR3: TGTGCCAGCAGTGATGGAAACTCCTACGAGCAGTACTTC.

The chain combines TRBV6-5 with TRBJ1-6; tentatively, D is TRBD1 (6 bases). CDR1 MNHEY and CDR2 SVGAGI come from the germline V gene. This CDR3 has 13 residues. The germline V and J ends were trimmed by 7 bases and 3 bases, with 7 bases remaining between them. DNA for the CDR3: TGTGCCAGCACGACAGGCTATAATTCACCCCTCCACTTT. Protein product: CASTTGYNSPLHF.

The chain has TRBV7-2 and TRBJ2-5, with D perhaps TRBD2 (6 bases). The CDR3 loop spans 15 amino acids. The germline V gene encodes CDR1 SGHTA and CDR2 FQGNSA. With 5 bases removed from V and 1 base from J, the gap between germline ends came to 14 bases. The CDR3, as DNA: TGTGCCAGCAGCCTAGGAGGCGGGATCCAAGAGACCCAGTACTTC. Translated, it gives CASSLGGGIQETQYF. Variable domain in full (rest from reference TRBV7-2 and TRBJ2-5): GAGVSQSPSNKVTEKGKDVELRCDPISGHTALYWYRQSLGQGLEFLIYFQGNSAPDKSGLPSDRFSAERTGGSVSTLTIQRTQQEDSAVYLCASSLGGGIQETQYFGPGTRLLVL.

The rearrangement uses TRBV27 and TRBJ2-7, with D perhaps TRBD1 or TRBD2 (5 bases each). The CDR3 contains 15 residues. V was trimmed by 5 bases and J by 4 bases, leaving 18 bases between them. Germline assignment: CDR1 MNHEY and CDR2 SMNVEV (reference sequence). For the CDR3, the DNA is TGTGCCAGCAGTCCTCCGGGACGGGGTTGGTACGAGCAGTACTTC. Translating it yields CASSPPGRGWYEQYF.

This chain links TRBV6-5 with TRBJ1-6; 7 bases map to TRBD1. Germline V lookup: CDR1 MNHEY, CDR2 SVGAGI. There are 15 residues in the CDR3. Trimming took 7 bases from V and 7 from J; bases not matched to a gene: 10. This CDR3 is CASISNRGWNSPLHF. CDR3 nucleotide sequence: TGTGCCAGCATCTCAAACAGGGGCTGGAATTCACCCCTCCACTTT.

This chain links TRBV19 with TRBJ1-5; 8 nucleotides match TRBD1. The V and J ends lost 1 base and 6 bases, in that order; junction bases with no gene match: 8. The CDR3 spans 16 residues. Germline V gene data show CDR1 as LNHDA and CDR2 as SQIVND (reference sequence). DNA of the CDR3: TGTGCCAGTAGTATAGGCGGCAGGGGGCAAAGTCAGCCCCAGCATTTT. It is translated as CASSIGGRGQSQPQHF.

This clone appeared a single time. The rearrangement links TRBV6-2 or TRBV6-3 to TRBJ1-5; TRBD1 agrees at 8 bases. V was clipped by 1 base and J by 6 bases; unmatched bases: 5. CDR3 length equals 15 residues. Germline V lookup: CDR1 MNHEY, CDR2 SVGEGT. The CDR3 DNA sequence: TGTGCCAGCAGTTACTTTCGGACAGGGCTTCAGCCCCAGCATTTT. Translated, it gives CASSYFRTGLQPQHF.

The chain recombines TRBV19 with TRBJ2-1; 8 bases fit TRBD2. The CDR3 length is 14 residues. Germline V gives CDR1 LNHDA, CDR2 SQIVND (reference sequence). V shed 5 bases, J shed 4 bases, and the junction held 4 bases outside the gene matches. Here the CDR3 reads CASSEGLGYNEQFF. CDR3 coding DNA: TGTGCCAGTAGTGAGGGACTAGGATACAATGAGCAGTTCTTC.

This rearrangement joins TRBV28 to TRBJ1-1, with TRBD1 identical over 8 bases. Germline trimming cut 7 bases from V and 2 bases from J; bases unmatched to any gene: 3. This CDR3 region has 13 residues. CDR1 MDHEN and CDR2 SYDVKM come from the germline V gene. CDR3 loop: CASTGQGNTEAFF. The DNA of the CDR3 is TGTGCCAGCACTGGACAGGGCAACACTGAAGCTTTCTTT.

Only one count was recorded for this clone. V gene TRBV15 combines with J gene TRBJ2-2; 12 nucleotides match TRBD2. The CDR3 spans 18 residues. V lost 1 base and J lost 5; bases outside the gene matches: 8. Germline CDR1 reads LNHNV; CDR2 reads YYDKDF (reference sequence). The CDR3 loop is CATSRALAGGSGTGELFF. DNA for the CDR3: TGTGCCACCAGCAGAGCGCTAGCGGGAGGGTCGGGAACCGGGGAGCTGTTTTTT.

This chain joins TRBV30 and TRBJ2-3; 7 bases agree with TRBD2. The junction had 5 bases not matched to a gene; V was cut back by 5 bases and J by 0 bases. CDR3 size: 14 residues. Germline V lookup: CDR1 GTSNPN, CDR2 SVGIG (reference sequence). In DNA, the CDR3 is TGTGCCTGGCTTCTAGCGGAAAGCACAGATACGCAGTATTTT. Encoded protein: CAWLLAESTDTQYF.

This chain uses TRBV5-1 with TRBJ2-1, with 13 bases identical to TRBD2. This CDR3 has 19 residues. J lost 4 bases, V lost 2 bases, and 12 bases had no gene match. Per germline, CDR1 SGHRS and CDR2 YFSETQ. CDR3: CASSLFGTSGKSPYNEQFF. CDR3 DNA sequence: TGCGCCAGCAGCTTATTCGGGACTAGCGGGAAATCTCCGTACAATGAGCAGTTCTTC.

The chain employs TRBV19 and TRBJ2-4, with no clear D. Trimming pared 3 bases from V and 9 bases from J, leaving 12 bases between. Per germline, CDR1 LNHDA and CDR2 SQIVND (reference sequence). The CDR3 has 13 amino acids. Written as DNA, the CDR3 is TGTGCCAGTAGTATTGGTGTACTCGCCATTCAGTACTTC. It translates to CASSIGVLAIQYF. Complete variable domain (other parts from reference TRBV19 and TRBJ2-4): DGGITQSPKYLFRKEGQNVTLSCEQNLNHDAMYWYRQDPGQGLRLIYYSQIVNDFQKGDIAEGYSVSREKKESFPLTVTSAQKNPTAFYLCASSIGVLAIQYFGAGTRLSVL.

The V and J genes are TRBV12-3 or TRBV12-4 and TRBJ2-7, with a possible D match to TRBD1 (5 bases). Trimming cost V 3 bases and J 5 bases, with 8 bases left between them. The CDR3 has 12 amino acids. The CDR3 coding sequence is TGTGCCAGCAGTTTCTACAGGAACGAGCAGTACTTC. Amino acid sequence: CASSFYRNEQYF.

The chain employs TRBV5-5 and TRBJ2-7, with 9 nucleotides matching TRBD1. This CDR3 is 15 amino acids long. Germline CDR1 and CDR2: SGHKS and YYEKEE (reference sequence). Trimming at V came to 4 bases and at J to 5 bases, leaving 10 bases not matched to a gene. Here the CDR3 DNA reads TGTGCCAGCAGCACGGGCCGGGACAGGGCCCACGAGCAGTACTTC. It specifies CASSTGRDRAHEQYF.